One and the same sample provided the 4 T cell receptor beta chains below, sequenced in a study of T cells after yellow fever vaccination. TCRdb reanalysed the 5' RACE reads using MiXCR and keeps one entry per CDR3 protein. The data show approximately 580,000 distinct CDR3 sequences, about 17% seen once. The sample in question was PBMCs, obtained around 5 days after the first yellow fever vaccination. Source of these receptors: a man aged 18-30 years who received the YFV17D yellow fever vaccine.

Written as DNA, the CDR3 is TGTGCCACCAGTGACCCGGGAGATACGCAGTATTTT. Protein product: CATSDPGDTQYF. The chain links TRBV24-1 to TRBJ2-3; D is ambiguous. The CDR3 is 12 residues long. Germline-derived CDR1 and CDR2 are KGHDR and SFDVKD. V was clipped by 4 bases and J by 5 bases, with 6 bases between them.

The rearrangement uses TRBV7-9 and TRBJ1-1; a weak D match, TRBD1 (5 bases). Trimming took off 3 bases at V and 7 bases at J, with 18 bases between the two ends. CDR3 length equals 15 residues. Germline V gene data show CDR1 as SEHNR and CDR2 as FQNEAQ (reference sequence). The CDR3 DNA reads as TGTGCCAGCAGCTTTTCCAGATGGGGGTCAGGTGAAGCTTTCTTT. Residues: CASSFSRWGSGEAFF.

The chain carries TRBV5-6 and TRBJ2-7; a weak D match, TRBD1 (6 bases). The CDR3 totals 14 residues. Germline V gene lookup returns CDR1 SGHDT and CDR2 YYEEEE. V lost 4 bases and J 2 bases, leaving 13 bases between the germline ends. The CDR3 DNA is TGTGCCAGCAGCGGAACGGACAGCCCCTACGAGCAGTACGTC. This sequence encodes CASSGTDSPYEQYV.

This chain joins TRBV27 and TRBJ1-5; D might be TRBD1 (5 bases). The CDR3 extends over 14 amino acids. Germline loops: CDR1 MNHEY, CDR2 SMNVEV (reference sequence). The V gene lost 10 bases and the J gene lost 2 bases, with 15 bases spanning the gap. This chain's CDR3 is CATGGGYGNQPQHF. Here the CDR3 DNA reads TGTGCCACCGGGGGGGGTTATGGCAATCAGCCCCAGCATTTT.